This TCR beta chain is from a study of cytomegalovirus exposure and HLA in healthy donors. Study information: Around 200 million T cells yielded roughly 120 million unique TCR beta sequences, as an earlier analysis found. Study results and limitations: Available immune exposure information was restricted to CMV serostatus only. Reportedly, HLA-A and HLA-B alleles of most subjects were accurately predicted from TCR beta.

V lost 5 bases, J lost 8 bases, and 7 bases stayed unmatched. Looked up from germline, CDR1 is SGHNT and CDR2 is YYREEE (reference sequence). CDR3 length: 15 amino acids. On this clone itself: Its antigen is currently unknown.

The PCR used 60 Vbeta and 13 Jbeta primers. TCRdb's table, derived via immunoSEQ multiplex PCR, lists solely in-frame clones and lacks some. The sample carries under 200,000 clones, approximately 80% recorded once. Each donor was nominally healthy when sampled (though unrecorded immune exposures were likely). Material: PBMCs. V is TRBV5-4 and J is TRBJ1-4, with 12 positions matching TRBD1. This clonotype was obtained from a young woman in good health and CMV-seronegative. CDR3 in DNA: TGTGCCAGCAGTTGGGGACAGGGGGCGTCGGAAAAACTGTTTTTT. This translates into CASSWGQGASEKLFF. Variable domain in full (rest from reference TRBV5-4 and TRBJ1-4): ETGVTQSPTHLIKTRGQQVTLRCSSQSGHNTVSWYQQALGQGPQFIFQYYREEENGRGNFPPRFSGLQFPNYSSELNVNALELDDSALYLCASSWGQGASEKLFFGSGTQLSVL.